Sequencing of this T cell receptor beta chain was carried out in a study of cytomegalovirus exposure and HLA in healthy donors. Study-wide points: Cytomegalovirus association was listed for 150 or so TCR beta chains. Confirmation was obtained in vitro that a few CMV-associated chains are specific for CMV antigens. There were some public TCRs occurring in many donors, but most TCR sequences were rare.

V was clipped by 7 bases and J by 4 bases, with 7 bases between them. In germline, CDR1 is SNHLY, CDR2 FYNNEI. This CDR3 spans 12 amino acids. TCRdb's table, derived via immunoSEQ multiplex PCR, lists solely in-frame clones and lacks some. The data show 200,000 to 300,000 clones, around 85% seen once. As to this clone: Its antigen is currently unknown.

Separate from the roughly 700-subject first cohort was the 120-subject validation cohort, to which the donors belonged. The sequence came from a woman aged 25 to 39 in good health and CMV-seropositive. The specimen was PBMCs. The chain combines TRBV2 with TRBJ1-4; D unclear. CDR3 nucleotide sequence: TGTGCCAGCACCCGGGTTAATGAAAAACTGTTTTTT. Amino acid sequence: CASTRVNEKLFF.